A single TCR beta chain is shown here with its context. The table came from immunoSEQ multiplex PCR; TCRdb's copy has only in-frame clones and leaves some out. The data hold about 520,000 clones, with approximately 85% observed a single time. This specimen comes from a study of blood T cell repertoires in COVID-19. Across the whole study: Collection of acute and convalescent COVID-19 samples took place in the United States, Italy and Spain.

This sequence was found in a human donor in a cohort sampled during active COVID-19. Sequenced material: peripheral blood.

The CDR3 reads CASSTTSAGQYF. The CDR3 DNA reads TGTGCCAGCAGCACCACTAGCGCCGGGCAGTACTTC. The chain links TRBV2 to TRBJ2-7; 7 bases map to TRBD2. This CDR3 comprises 12 residues. Per the germline V gene, CDR1 is SNHLY and CDR2 is FYNNEI. The trim removed 6 bases at V and 9 bases at J, leaving 8 bases unmatched.